Each of the 17 T cell receptor beta chains below was sequenced from the same sample in a study of beta chain features in type 1 diabetes. The study reverse transcribed the entire isolated RNA, so it sequenced expressed TCRB transcripts. Clones were sequenced by immunoSEQ multiplex PCR, and TCRdb holds only the in-frame ones, with some missing. The table includes 200,000 to 250,000 clones, 7.5% to 10% detected once. The material sequenced was naive CD4+ T cells from blood. These receptors originate from a woman aged 18-30 years in good health.

This clone has just one count. CDR3 protein: CASSFLTGGTEAFF. The CDR3 nucleotides read TGCGCCAGCAGCTTTTTGACAGGGGGGACTGAAGCTTTCTTT. The chain employs TRBV5-1 and TRBJ1-1, with 9 bases matching TRBD1. The CDR3 loop spans 14 amino acids. With 2 bases clipped from V and 5 bases from J, the junction kept 4 bases outside the gene matches. CDR1 and CDR2 from the germline V gene are SGHRS and YFSETQ.

CDR3 protein: CASSWGQGMYEQFF. The CDR3, as DNA: TGCGCCAGCAGCTGGGGACAGGGGATGTATGAGCAGTTCTTC. This rearrangement joins TRBV5-1 to TRBJ2-1, with 10 bases fitting TRBD1. CDR3 length equals 14 residues. V gave up 3 bases and J gave up 8 bases; unmatched junction bases: 5. CDR1 and CDR2 (germline): SGHRS, YFSETQ.

This clone was seen only a few times. J is TRBJ2-5 and V is TRBV6-1; 7 nucleotides line up with TRBD1. The V gene's germline CDR1 is MNHNS and CDR2 SASEGT. The trim removed 7 bases at V and 5 bases at J, leaving 13 bases unmatched. The length of the CDR3 is 15 residues. For the CDR3, the DNA is TGTGCCAGCACCGAGGTTAGGGGGCGGATGGAGACCCAGTACTTC. Residues: CASTEVRGRMETQYF.

Only a few counts were recorded for this clone. V is TRBV2 and J is TRBJ2-2, with D possibly TRBD2 on 5 matching bases. V lost 6 bases and J 6 bases, leaving 8 bases between the germline ends. The CDR3 contains 12 residues. Germline loops: CDR1 SNHLY, CDR2 FYNNEI. CDR3 sequence reads: CASSAGPGELFF. CDR3 DNA sequence: TGTGCCAGCAGCGCGGGTCCCGGGGAGCTGTTTTTT.

V gene TRBV11-1 combines with J gene TRBJ1-2, with 9 bases that match TRBD1. The CDR3 length is 16 residues. CDR1 and CDR2 from the germline V gene are SGHAT and FQDESV (reference sequence). Trimming took 4 bases from V and 6 from J; bases not matched to a gene: 12. The CDR3: CASSCQWGQGCDGYTF. The CDR3 DNA reads as TGTGCCAGCAGCTGCCAATGGGGACAGGGTTGCGATGGCTACACCTTC.

This clone was detected only a few times. The genes are TRBV5-4 and TRBJ2-5, with D unresolved. The CDR3 has 14 residues. Germline V gives CDR1 SGHNT, CDR2 YYREEE (reference sequence). The V end was cut by 0 bases, the J end by 0 bases, with 6 bases between. This CDR3 reads CASSLGRYQETQYF. The CDR3 DNA is TGTGCCAGCAGCTTGGGTCGGTACCAAGAGACCCAGTACTTC. Supplemented by reference TRBV5-4 and TRBJ2-5, the full variable domain reads ETGVTQSPTHLIKTRGQQVTLRCSSQSGHNTVSWYQQALGQGPQFIFQYYREEENGRGNFPPRFSGLQFPNYSSELNVNALELDDSALYLCASSLGRYQETQYFGPGTRLLVL.

Turning to this clone: Other DNA sequences in this sample translate to the same CDR3. This chain links TRBV10-3 with TRBJ1-1, with D possibly TRBD1 on 5 matching bases. In germline, CDR1 is ENHRY, CDR2 SYGVKD. V was pared by 3 bases and J by 5 bases, with 10 bases between. This CDR3 region has 13 residues. The CDR3 coding sequence is TGTGCCATCAGTGAAACGGGGGGTACTGAAGCTTTCTTT. Translating gives CAISETGGTEAFF.

The table lists this clone with a few counts. The V and J genes are TRBV7-2 and TRBJ1-1, with a weak D call TRBD1 (6 bases). Trimming took 2 bases from V and 1 from J, leaving 17 bases between them. CDR3 length equals 17 residues. Looked up from germline, CDR1 is SGHTA and CDR2 is FQGNSA. CDR3 in DNA: TGTGCCAGCAGCTTATTCCCGGCAGGGGTCGGGAACACTGAAGCTTTCTTT. This translates into CASSLFPAGVGNTEAFF. The entire variable domain, with the rest obtained from reference TRBV7-2 and TRBJ1-1, is as follows: GAGVSQSPSNKVTEKGKDVELRCDPISGHTALYWYRQSLGQGLEFLIYFQGNSAPDKSGLPSDRFSAERTGGSVSTLTIQRTQQEDSAVYLCASSLFPAGVGNTEAFFGQGTRLTVV.

The J gene is TRBJ1-1, the V gene TRBV5-1, with D possibly matching TRBD1 (5 bases). The CDR3 covers 16 residues. CDR1 and CDR2 from the germline V gene are SGHRS and YFSETQ. Trimming cost V 4 bases and J 0 bases, with 16 bases left between them. The CDR3 reads CASSPQGGEMNTEAFF. CDR3 nucleotide sequence: TGCGCCAGCAGCCCCCAGGGCGGAGAAATGAACACTGAAGCTTTCTTT.

The chain recombines TRBV30 with TRBJ1-1, with TRBD1 as a possible D gene (6 bases). CDR3 size: 15 residues. Looked up from germline, CDR1 is GTSNPN and CDR2 is SVGIG (reference sequence). V lost 2 bases to trimming and J lost 1 base, with 14 bases between them. Written as DNA, the CDR3 is TGTGCCTGGAGTCCTCAGGGGCTAAGGAACACTGAAGCTTTCTTT. Its protein product is CAWSPQGLRNTEAFF.

In this sample, this clone turned up a few times. The chain joins TRBV5-4 to TRBJ2-3; 10 bases are shared with TRBD2. This CDR3 is 18 amino acids long. The germline V gene encodes CDR1 SGHNT and CDR2 YYREEE (reference sequence). The ends lost 0 bases at V and 0 bases at J; junction bases unmatched: 7. Here the CDR3 reads CASSLGSGGLISTDTQYF. For the CDR3, the DNA is TGTGCCAGCAGCTTGGGTAGCGGGGGGCTGATTAGCACAGATACGCAGTATTTT.

V gene TRBV27 combines with J gene TRBJ1-2, with D tentatively TRBD1 (6 bases). This CDR3 comprises 13 residues. Germline V CDR1 and CDR2: MNHEY, SMNVEV (reference sequence). V lost 4 bases and J 5 bases, leaving 11 bases between the germline ends. The CDR3 DNA sequence: TGTGCCAGCAGTTCGACAGGTACTTATGGCTACACCTTC. Translating it yields CASSSTGTYGYTF.

This clone was detected only once. V is TRBV5-6 and J is TRBJ2-5; 10 bases map to TRBD2. The J call could be wrong; TRBJ2-7 is a better fit for the DNA end. Germline V gives CDR1 SGHDT, CDR2 YYEEEE. The CDR3 has 14 amino acids. The CDR3 DNA reads TGTGCCAGCAGCGCTAGCGGGAGCAGCTACGAGCAGTACTTC. Protein: CASSASGSSYEQYF.

This clone was counted a few times. This chain links TRBV15 with TRBJ2-2, with 8 bases identical to TRBD1. The germline gives CDR1 LNHNV, CDR2 YYDKDF (reference sequence). The CDR3 has 16 amino acids. V was clipped by 5 bases and J by 1 base; unmatched bases: 6. The CDR3 loop reads CATSGPGTGNTGELFF. Written as DNA, the CDR3 is TGTGCCACCAGCGGACCCGGGACAGGGAACACCGGGGAGCTGTTTTTT.

This clone was counted only a few times. The genes are TRBV6-6 and TRBJ2-2; D not resolved. V was trimmed by 6 bases and J by 3 bases, leaving 5 bases between them. This CDR3 region has 12 residues. Germline CDR1 reads MNHNY; CDR2 reads SVGAGI (reference sequence). CDR3 sequence (DNA): TGTGCCAGCAGGAGAGACACCGGGGAGCTGTTTTTT. Translation gives CASRRDTGELFF.

The J gene is TRBJ2-1, the V gene TRBV11-3; TRBD2 might be the D (6 bases). This CDR3 is 16 amino acids long. V lost 5 bases and J lost 1, with 15 bases in between. Germline-derived CDR1 and CDR2 are SGHNT and YENEEA. The CDR3 DNA is TGTGCCAGCAGCCGCGGGGTCCAACAGTCCTACAATGAGCAGTTCTTC. Residues: CASSRGVQQSYNEQFF.

This clone came up a few times. The chain couples TRBV28 to TRBJ2-2; TRBD1 matches at 10 bases. V gave up 1 base and J gave up 6 bases; unmatched junction bases: 5. The V gene's germline CDR1 is MDHEN and CDR2 SYDVKM. The CDR3 length is 16 residues. The DNA for the CDR3 is TGTGCCAGCAGTTTATTAGGACAGGGGGTGGCCGGGGAGCTGTTTTTT. Translation gives CASSLLGQGVAGELFF.